Below, 27 T cell receptor beta chains from the same sample are listed, as sequenced in a study of siplizumab effects on memory and regulatory T cells. Using immunoSEQ multiplex PCR, the repertoire was profiled, and TCRdb retains in-frame clones only, with some absent. The data contain tens of thousands of clones, 90% to 98% of them singletons. Sequences were obtained from naive CD8+ T cells sorted from blood. All receptors come from a human donor in good health.

This chain uses TRBV7-6 with TRBJ1-1, with D possibly TRBD1 on 5 matching bases. V lost 1 base, J lost 4 bases, and 13 bases lay in between. In germline, CDR1 is SGHVS, CDR2 FNYEAQ. CDR3 length: 15 amino acids. This chain's CDR3 is CASSLGWAGSTEAFF. In DNA, the CDR3 is TGTGCCAGCAGCTTAGGCTGGGCAGGGAGCACTGAAGCTTTCTTT.

The V gene is TRBV4-3, the J gene TRBJ2-5; 9 bases match TRBD2. Per germline, CDR1 LGHNA and CDR2 YSLEER. The CDR3 runs 18 residues. Trimming took 1 base from V and 3 from J; bases not matched to a gene: 12. The CDR3 coding sequence is TGCGCCAGCAGCCAAGGGGACATTGGAGCGGGGGGAGAAGAGACCCAGTACTTC. It encodes CASSQGDIGAGGEETQYF.

The rearrangement joins TRBV28 to TRBJ2-1; 7 nucleotides align to TRBD1. The CDR3 is 13 residues long. Unmatched junction bases numbered 4, after V lost 7 bases and J lost 4 bases. CDR1 is MDHEN and CDR2 is SYDVKM in the germline V gene. This chain's CDR3 is CASTVGQYNEQFF. The CDR3 DNA follows: TGTGCCAGCACCGTGGGACAGTACAATGAGCAGTTCTTC.

This sequence joins TRBV29-1 and TRBJ2-2, with D unclear. CDR3 size: 13 residues. Germline CDR1 is SQVTM and CDR2 is ANQGSEA. The ends were cut back, 4 bases at V and 0 bases at J, with 6 bases in the middle. CDR3 in DNA: TGCAGCGTTGTAGGGACGAACACCGGGGAGCTGTTTTTT. Protein sequence: CSVVGTNTGELFF.

The V and J genes are TRBV27 and TRBJ2-7, with TRBD1 matching over 9 bases. Germline CDR1 MNHEY, CDR2 SMNVEV (reference sequence). J lost 2 bases, V lost 11 bases, and 10 bases had no gene match. The CDR3 consists of 14 residues. CDR3 nucleotides: TGTGCCTCTATGACGGGGACAGGGCCCTACGAGCAGTACTTC. Amino acids: CASMTGTGPYEQYF.

This CDR3 is CASSYSVSGDSYEQYF. In nucleotides, the CDR3 is TGTGCCAGCAGTTACTCAGTTAGCGGGGACTCCTACGAGCAGTACTTC. This chain links TRBV6-6 with TRBJ2-7, with TRBD2 identical over 8 bases. With V trimmed by 0 bases and J by 0 bases, 4 bases remained unmatched. Germline V gene data show CDR1 as MNHNY and CDR2 as SVGAGI (reference sequence). The CDR3 is 16 amino acids.

The sample holds one count of this clone. The V gene is TRBV7-3, the J gene TRBJ2-7; 14 positions agree with TRBD2. In germline, CDR1 is SGHTA, CDR2 FQGTGA. Trimming at V came to 2 bases and at J to 5 bases, leaving 11 bases not matched to a gene. CDR3 length: 18 amino acids. In DNA, the CDR3 is TGTGCCAGCAGCTTATCCGGGACTAGCGGGGGAGATTTGAACGAGCAGTACTTC. Protein product: CASSLSGTSGGDLNEQYF.

This rearrangement joins TRBV4-3 to TRBJ1-5; 7 nucleotides agree with TRBD1. The germline V gene encodes CDR1 LGHNA and CDR2 YSLEER. Trimming at V came to 1 base and at J to 5 bases, leaving 17 bases not matched to a gene. The CDR3 extends over 19 amino acids. The CDR3 here is CASSQATDLTGTFDQPQHF. The CDR3 DNA sequence: TGCGCCAGCAGCCAAGCTACCGACTTGACAGGGACGTTCGATCAGCCCCAGCATTTT.

The chain joins TRBV28 to TRBJ2-3, with D perhaps TRBD1 (6 bases). V lost 3 bases and J lost 4, with 14 bases in between. CDR1 is MDHEN and CDR2 is SYDVKM in the germline V gene. The CDR3 consists of 15 residues. CDR3 coding DNA: TGTGCCAGCAGTTTTTCGTCAGAGGGGGCAGATACGCAGTATTTT. Encoded protein: CASSFSSEGADTQYF.

V and J are TRBV21-1 and TRBJ2-7; the table assigns TRBD1, which was not confirmed against the DNA. TRBV21-1 is noted as a pseudogene. This CDR3 is built from 14 residues. The CDR3, as DNA: TGTGCCAGCAGCTCACCGACAGGAGGCTACGAGCAGTACTTC. The encoded protein is CASSSPTGGYEQYF.

The V call is TRBV19, the J call TRBJ1-1, with D possibly being TRBD1 (5 bases). Germline V lookup: CDR1 LNHDA, CDR2 SQIVND (reference sequence). CDR3 length: 14 amino acids. V was trimmed by 2 bases and J by 11 bases, leaving 18 bases between them. CDR3: CASSIRGLVPDAFF. CDR3 nucleotide sequence: TGTGCCAGTAGTATAAGGGGACTGGTCCCGGACGCTTTCTTT.

V and J are TRBV19 and TRBJ2-7; possible D gene TRBD2, 5 bases. The CDR3 has 11 amino acids. Trimming shortened V by 5 bases and J by 5 bases, and 7 bases separated the two germline ends. Germline values: CDR1 LNHDA, CDR2 SQIVND (reference sequence). CDR3 bases: TGTGCCAGTAGTGGGAGAGACGAGCAGTACTTC. As protein: CASSGRDEQYF.

This clone was recorded a few times. This chain connects TRBV2 to TRBJ1-1; tentatively, D is TRBD1 (5 bases). The germline V and J ends were trimmed by 3 bases and 4 bases, with 9 bases remaining between them. Germline values: CDR1 SNHLY, CDR2 FYNNEI. The CDR3 contains 13 residues. The CDR3 reads CASSDGRATEAFF. In DNA, the CDR3 is TGTGCCAGCAGTGATGGCAGGGCCACTGAAGCTTTCTTT. The full variable domain, completed using reference TRBV2 and TRBJ1-1, is EPEVTQTPSHQVTQMGQEVILRCVPISNHLYFYWYRQILGQKVEFLVSFYNNEISEKSEIFDDQFSVERPDGSNFTLKIRSTKLEDSAMYFCASSDGRATEAFFGQGTRLTVV.

The genes are TRBV4-1 and TRBJ2-1; 7 bases are a match to TRBD2. The CDR3 covers 16 residues. The trim removed 0 bases at V and 7 bases at J, leaving 9 bases unmatched. Germline lookup yields CDR1 MGHRA and CDR2 YSYEKL. The CDR3 sequence: CASSQEGGGWGNEQFF. The CDR3 nucleotides are TGCGCCAGCAGCCAAGAGGGCGGGGGATGGGGGAATGAGCAGTTCTTC.

The CDR3, as DNA: TGTGCCAGCAGTTACGGACTAGGAGGAGATACGCAGTATTTT. Its protein product is CASSYGLGGDTQYF. The chain has TRBV6-5 and TRBJ2-3; 7 nucleotides match TRBD2. The CDR3 is 14 residues long. Trimming took 2 bases from V and 5 from J; bases not matched to a gene: 4. Germline V gives CDR1 MNHEY, CDR2 SVGAGI.

CDR3 amino acids: CASSNRQGVVNGYTF. In DNA form, the CDR3 reads TGTGCCAGCAGTAACAGACAGGGGGTGGTGAACGGCTACACCTTC. The chain is built from TRBV27 and TRBJ1-2, with 9 bases matching TRBD1. The junction had 12 bases not matched to a gene; V was cut back by 5 bases and J by 8 bases. This CDR3 has 15 amino acids. The germline CDR1 and CDR2 sequences are MNHEY and SMNVEV (reference sequence).

This chain joins TRBV6-4 and TRBJ2-6; 8 nucleotides align to TRBD1. Losses at the gene ends were 6 bases for V and 4 bases for J; bases not matched to a gene: 8. The CDR3 is 16 amino acids. CDR1 and CDR2 from the germline V gene are MRHNA and SNTAGT. DNA of the CDR3: TGTGCCAGCAGCGAATGGACAGGGCCCGGGGCCAACGTCCTGACTTTC. This translates into CASSEWTGPGANVLTF.

The rearrangement links TRBV11-2 to TRBJ2-7; TRBD1 might be the D (6 bases). CDR1 and CDR2 (germline): SGHAT, FQNNGV. V lost 0 bases and J 5 bases, leaving 8 bases between the germline ends. This CDR3 spans 13 amino acids. CDR3 in amino acids: CASSLDYRDEQYF. Here the CDR3 DNA reads TGTGCCAGCAGCTTAGATTACAGGGACGAGCAGTACTTC.

The CDR3 is CASKGRVRSNEQFF. The DNA of the CDR3 is TGTGCCAGCAAGGGCAGGGTCAGGAGTAATGAGCAGTTCTTC. The rearrangement joins TRBV13 to TRBJ2-1; D possibly corresponds to TRBD1 (5 bases). Trimming stripped 7 bases from V and 7 bases from J, with 17 bases between. This CDR3 has 14 amino acids. In germline, CDR1 is PRHDT, CDR2 FYEKMQ (reference sequence).

The chain is built from TRBV27 and TRBJ2-7; D call uncertain. Trimming left V 2 bases short and J 0 bases short, with 17 bases between. The CDR3 runs 17 residues. The germline gives CDR1 MNHEY, CDR2 SMNVEV (reference sequence). CDR3 in DNA: TGTGCCAGCAGTTTAATTGGTTCTGGTTTCAGCTCCTACGAGCAGTACTTC. Translation gives CASSLIGSGFSSYEQYF.

The chain couples TRBV13 to TRBJ2-1; D is unclear. The CDR3 has 13 residues. V dropped 3 bases and J dropped 6 bases, with 9 bases sitting between them. Germline lookup yields CDR1 PRHDT and CDR2 FYEKMQ (reference sequence). CDR3 sequence: CASSFELGNEQFF. Here the CDR3 DNA reads TGTGCCAGCAGCTTTGAATTAGGCAATGAGCAGTTCTTC.

The chain links TRBV29-1 to TRBJ1-2, with D hard to call. The CDR3 sequence is 14 residues long. The V and J ends lost 6 bases and 0 bases respectively, with 14 bases between them. Germline V lookup: CDR1 SQVTM, CDR2 ANQGSEA. The CDR3 DNA sequence: TGCAGCGTCCCCCCCAGGACCGCTAACTATGGCTACACCTTC. Translating gives CSVPPRTANYGYTF.

V gene TRBV6-6 combines with J gene TRBJ1-1; no reliable D call. The germline gives CDR1 MNHNY, CDR2 SVGAGI (reference sequence). This CDR3 contains 14 residues. The V and J ends lost 9 bases and 1 base respectively, with 15 bases between them. This CDR3 reads CASTKTGWNTEAFF. CDR3 in DNA: TGTGCCAGTACCAAGACCGGGTGGAACACTGAAGCTTTCTTT.

The genes are TRBV9 and TRBJ2-1; the D is unclear. From germline, CDR1 is SGDLS and CDR2 YYNGEE. Between the trimmed V and J ends, which lost 3 bases and 3 bases, there was a span of 16 bases. This CDR3 is built from 16 residues. The CDR3 reads CASSGPARPGYNEQFF. DNA for the CDR3: TGTGCCAGCAGCGGTCCGGCCCGCCCTGGCTACAATGAGCAGTTCTTC.

The rearrangement uses TRBV2 and TRBJ1-3; tentatively, D is TRBD1 (5 bases). This CDR3 comprises 15 residues. Trimming took 6 bases from V and 1 from J, leaving 13 bases between them. The germline gives CDR1 SNHLY, CDR2 FYNNEI. The CDR3 DNA sequence: TGTGCCAGCAGCCCCCAGGGACTATCTGGAAACACCATATATTTT. It specifies CASSPQGLSGNTIYF. The whole variable domain, remainder taken from reference TRBV2 and TRBJ1-3, is EPEVTQTPSHQVTQMGQEVILRCVPISNHLYFYWYRQILGQKVEFLVSFYNNEISEKSEIFDDQFSVERPDGSNFTLKIRSTKLEDSAMYFCASSPQGLSGNTIYFGEGSWLTVV.

J is TRBJ1-1 and V is TRBV7-3; D may be TRBD1 (5 bases). This CDR3 is 13 amino acids long. CDR1 and CDR2 (germline): SGHTA, FQGTGA. V lost 5 bases, J lost 5 bases, and 12 bases lay in between. CDR3 sequence: CASSTYAGTEAFF. CDR3 bases: TGTGCCAGCAGCACCTACGCAGGGACTGAAGCTTTCTTT.

The chain uses TRBV11-2 and TRBJ2-7; tentative D call: TRBD1 (5 bases). The CDR3 is 13 residues long. Trimming took 2 bases from V and 3 from J, leaving 8 bases between them. Germline V gene data show CDR1 as SGHAT and CDR2 as FQNNGV. The CDR3 nucleotides are TGTGCCAGCAGCTTACCAGGGAACTACGAGCAGTACTTC. Protein: CASSLPGNYEQYF.